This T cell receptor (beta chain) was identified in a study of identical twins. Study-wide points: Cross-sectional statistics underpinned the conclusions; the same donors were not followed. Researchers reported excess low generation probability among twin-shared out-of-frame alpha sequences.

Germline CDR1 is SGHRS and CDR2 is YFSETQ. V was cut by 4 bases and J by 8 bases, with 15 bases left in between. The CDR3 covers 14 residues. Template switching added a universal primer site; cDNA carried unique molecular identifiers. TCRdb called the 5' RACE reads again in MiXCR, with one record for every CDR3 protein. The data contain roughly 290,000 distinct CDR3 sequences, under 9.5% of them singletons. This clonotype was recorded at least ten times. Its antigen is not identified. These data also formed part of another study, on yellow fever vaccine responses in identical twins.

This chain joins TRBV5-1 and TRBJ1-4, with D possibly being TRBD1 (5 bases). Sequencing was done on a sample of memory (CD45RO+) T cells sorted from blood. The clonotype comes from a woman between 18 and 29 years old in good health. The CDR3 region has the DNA TGCGCCAGCAGCCGGCCCTCGGGGGACGAAAAACTGTTTTTT. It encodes CASSRPSGDEKLFF. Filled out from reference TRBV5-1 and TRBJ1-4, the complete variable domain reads KAGVTQTPRYLIKTRGQQVTLSCSPISGHRSVSWYQQTPGQGLQFLFEYFSETQRNKGNFPGRFSGRQFSNSRSEMNVSTLELGDSALYLCASSRPSGDEKLFFGSGTQLSVL.